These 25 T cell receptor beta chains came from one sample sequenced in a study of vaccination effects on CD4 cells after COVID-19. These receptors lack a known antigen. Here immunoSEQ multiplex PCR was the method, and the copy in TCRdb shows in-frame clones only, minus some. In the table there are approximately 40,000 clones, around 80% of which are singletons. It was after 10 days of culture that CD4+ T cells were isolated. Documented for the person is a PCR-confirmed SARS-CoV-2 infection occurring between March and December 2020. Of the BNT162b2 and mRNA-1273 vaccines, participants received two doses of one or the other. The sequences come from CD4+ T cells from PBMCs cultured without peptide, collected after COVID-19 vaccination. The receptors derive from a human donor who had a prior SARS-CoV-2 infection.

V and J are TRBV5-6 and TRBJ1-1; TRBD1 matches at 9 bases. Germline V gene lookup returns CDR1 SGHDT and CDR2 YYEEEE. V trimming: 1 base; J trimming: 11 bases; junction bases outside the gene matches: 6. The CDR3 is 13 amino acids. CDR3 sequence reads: CASSLIGQGPAFF. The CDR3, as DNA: TGTGCCAGCAGCTTGATAGGACAGGGGCCCGCTTTCTTT.

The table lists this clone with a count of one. In DNA, the CDR3 is TGTGCCAGTAGGAGGTGGGACACTGAAGCTTTCTTT. Amino acids: CASRRWDTEAFF. The gene calls are TRBV19 and TRBJ1-1; no clear D. Germline CDR1 LNHDA, CDR2 SQIVND (reference sequence). The CDR3 has 12 amino acids. The germline V and J ends were trimmed by 6 bases and 3 bases, with 8 bases remaining between them.

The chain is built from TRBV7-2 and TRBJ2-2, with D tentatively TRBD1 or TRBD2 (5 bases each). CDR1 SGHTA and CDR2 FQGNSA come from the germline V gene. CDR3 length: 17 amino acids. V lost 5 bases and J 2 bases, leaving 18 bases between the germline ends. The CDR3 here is CASSPSWGNGNTGELFF. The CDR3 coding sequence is TGTGCCAGCAGCCCGTCTTGGGGGAATGGAAACACCGGGGAGCTGTTTTTT.

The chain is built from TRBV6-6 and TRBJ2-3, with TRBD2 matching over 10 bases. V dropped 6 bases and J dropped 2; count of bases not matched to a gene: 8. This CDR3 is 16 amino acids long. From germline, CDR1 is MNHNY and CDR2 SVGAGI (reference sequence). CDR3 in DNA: TGTGCCAGCAGGTCGTCGCTAGCGGGAGCCACAGATACGCAGTATTTT. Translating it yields CASRSSLAGATDTQYF.

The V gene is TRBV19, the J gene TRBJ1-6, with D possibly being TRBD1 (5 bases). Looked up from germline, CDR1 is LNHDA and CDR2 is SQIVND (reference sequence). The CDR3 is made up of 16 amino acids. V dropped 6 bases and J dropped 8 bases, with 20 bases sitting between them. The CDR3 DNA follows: TGTGCCAGTAGACTATGGGGGACGGCGGGTGATTCACCCCTCCACTTT. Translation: CASRLWGTAGDSPLHF.

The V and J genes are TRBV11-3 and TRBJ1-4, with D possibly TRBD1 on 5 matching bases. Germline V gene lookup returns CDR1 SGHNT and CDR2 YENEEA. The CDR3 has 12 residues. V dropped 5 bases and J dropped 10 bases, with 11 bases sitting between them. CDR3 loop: CASSKAGGKLFF. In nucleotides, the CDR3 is TGTGCCAGCAGCAAAGCGGGGGGAAAACTGTTTTTT.

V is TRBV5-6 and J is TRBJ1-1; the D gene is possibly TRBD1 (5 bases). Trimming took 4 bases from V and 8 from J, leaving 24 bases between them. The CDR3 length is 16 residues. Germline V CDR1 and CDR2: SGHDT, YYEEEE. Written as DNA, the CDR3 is TGTGCCAGCAGCCACACCCAAGAAGGGGTCTGGAGGGAAGCTTTCTTT. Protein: CASSHTQEGVWREAFF. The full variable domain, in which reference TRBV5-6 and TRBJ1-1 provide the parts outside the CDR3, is DAGVTQSPTHLIKTRGQQVTLRCSPKSGHDTVSWYQQALGQGPQFIFQYYEEEERQRGNFPDRFSGHQFPNYSSELNVNALLLGDSALYLCASSHTQEGVWREAFFGQGTRLTVV.

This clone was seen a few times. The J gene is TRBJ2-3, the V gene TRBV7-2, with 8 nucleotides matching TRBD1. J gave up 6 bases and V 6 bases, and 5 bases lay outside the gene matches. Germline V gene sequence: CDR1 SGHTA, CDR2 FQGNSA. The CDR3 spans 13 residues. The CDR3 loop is CASSRQGWDTQYF. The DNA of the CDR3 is TGTGCCAGCAGTCGACAGGGGTGGGATACGCAGTATTTT.

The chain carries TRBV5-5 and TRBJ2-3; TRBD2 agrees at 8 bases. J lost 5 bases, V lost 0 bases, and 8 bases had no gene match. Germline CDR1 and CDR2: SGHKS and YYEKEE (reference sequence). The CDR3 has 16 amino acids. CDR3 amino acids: CASSLGAGGSVDTQYF. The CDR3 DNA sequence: TGTGCCAGCAGCTTGGGGGCGGGAGGAAGTGTAGATACGCAGTATTTT. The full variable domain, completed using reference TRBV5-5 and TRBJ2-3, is DAGVTQSPTHLIKTRGQQVTLRCSPISGHKSVSWYQQVLGQGPQFIFQYYEKEERGRGNFPDRFSARQFPNYSSELNVNALLLGDSALYLCASSLGAGGSVDTQYFGPGTRLTVL.

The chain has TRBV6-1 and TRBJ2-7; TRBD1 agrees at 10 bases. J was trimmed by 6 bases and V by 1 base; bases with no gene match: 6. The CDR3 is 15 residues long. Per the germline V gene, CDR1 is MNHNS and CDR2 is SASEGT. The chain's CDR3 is CASSEVPGQGIEQYF. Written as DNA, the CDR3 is TGTGCCAGCAGTGAAGTTCCGGGACAGGGGATCGAGCAGTACTTC.

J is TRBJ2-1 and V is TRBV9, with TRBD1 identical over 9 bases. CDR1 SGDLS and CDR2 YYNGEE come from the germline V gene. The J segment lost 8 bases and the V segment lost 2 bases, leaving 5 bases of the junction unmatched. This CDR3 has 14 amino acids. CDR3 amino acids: CASSVGGQGYEQFF. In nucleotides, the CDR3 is TGTGCCAGCAGCGTGGGGGGACAGGGCTATGAGCAGTTCTTC.

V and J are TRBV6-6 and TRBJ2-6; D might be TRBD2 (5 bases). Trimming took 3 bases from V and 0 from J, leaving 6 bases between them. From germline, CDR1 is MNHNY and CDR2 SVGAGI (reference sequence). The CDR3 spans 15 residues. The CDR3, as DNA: TGTGCCAGCAGTTATGGGAGCTCTGGGGCCAACGTCCTGACTTTC. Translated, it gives CASSYGSSGANVLTF.

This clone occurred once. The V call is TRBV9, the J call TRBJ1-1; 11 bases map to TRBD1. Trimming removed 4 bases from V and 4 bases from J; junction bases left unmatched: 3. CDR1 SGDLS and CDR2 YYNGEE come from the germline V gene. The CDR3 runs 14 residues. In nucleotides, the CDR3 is TGTGCCAGCAGCCCGGGACAGGGGGGCACTGAAGCTTTCTTT. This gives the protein CASSPGQGGTEAFF.

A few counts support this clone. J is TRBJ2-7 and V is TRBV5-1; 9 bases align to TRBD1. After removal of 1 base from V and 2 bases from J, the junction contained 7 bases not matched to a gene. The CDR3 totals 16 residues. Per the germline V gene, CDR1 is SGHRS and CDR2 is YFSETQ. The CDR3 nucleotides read TGCGCCAGCAGCTTGACAGGGGGCTCTCTCCCCTACGAGCAGTACTTC. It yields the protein CASSLTGGSLPYEQYF.

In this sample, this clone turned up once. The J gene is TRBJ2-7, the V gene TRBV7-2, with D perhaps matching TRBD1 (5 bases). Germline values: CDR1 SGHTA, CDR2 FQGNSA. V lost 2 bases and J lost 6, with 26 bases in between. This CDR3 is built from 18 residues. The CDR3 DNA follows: TGTGCCAGCAGCTTAAGTGTTTTCAGGGCTGCCCCCCCTATCGAGCAGTACTTC. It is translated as CASSLSVFRAAPPIEQYF. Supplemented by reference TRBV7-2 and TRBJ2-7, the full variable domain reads GAGVSQSPSNKVTEKGKDVELRCDPISGHTALYWYRQSLGQGLEFLIYFQGNSAPDKSGLPSDRFSAERTGGSVSTLTIQRTQQEDSAVYLCASSLSVFRAAPPIEQYFGPGTRLTVT.

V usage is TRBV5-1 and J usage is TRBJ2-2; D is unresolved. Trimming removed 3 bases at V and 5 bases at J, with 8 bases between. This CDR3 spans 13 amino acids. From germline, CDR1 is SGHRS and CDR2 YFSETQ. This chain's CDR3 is CASSYSDTGELFF. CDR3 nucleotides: TGCGCCAGCAGCTACAGCGATACCGGGGAGCTGTTTTTT.

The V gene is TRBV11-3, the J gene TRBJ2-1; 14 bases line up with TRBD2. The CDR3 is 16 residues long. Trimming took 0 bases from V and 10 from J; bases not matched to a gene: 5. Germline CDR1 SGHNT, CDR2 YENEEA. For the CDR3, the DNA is TGTGCCAGCAGCTTAGAGGGGACTAGCGGGAGAAACGAGCAGTTCTTC. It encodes CASSLEGTSGRNEQFF.

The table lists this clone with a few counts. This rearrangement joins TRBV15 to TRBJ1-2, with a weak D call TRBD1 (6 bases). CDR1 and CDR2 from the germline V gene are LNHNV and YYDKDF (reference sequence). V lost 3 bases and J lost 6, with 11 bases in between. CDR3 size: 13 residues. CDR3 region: CATSRINRDGYTF. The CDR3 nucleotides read TGTGCCACCAGCAGGATAAACAGGGATGGCTACACCTTC.

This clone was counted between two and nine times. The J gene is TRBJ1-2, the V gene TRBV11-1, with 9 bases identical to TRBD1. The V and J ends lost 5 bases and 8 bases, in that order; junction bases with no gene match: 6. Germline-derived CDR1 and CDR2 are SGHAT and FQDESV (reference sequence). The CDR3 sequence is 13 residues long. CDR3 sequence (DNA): TGTGCCAGCAGCGCGAACAGGGGGCCAGGCTACACCTTC. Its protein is CASSANRGPGYTF. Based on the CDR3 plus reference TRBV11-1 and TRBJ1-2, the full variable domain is EAEVAQSPRYKITEKSQAVAFWCDPISGHATLYWYRQILGQGPELLVQFQDESVVDDSQLPKDRFSAERLKGVDSTLKIQPAELGDSAMYLCASSANRGPGYTFGSGTRLTVV.

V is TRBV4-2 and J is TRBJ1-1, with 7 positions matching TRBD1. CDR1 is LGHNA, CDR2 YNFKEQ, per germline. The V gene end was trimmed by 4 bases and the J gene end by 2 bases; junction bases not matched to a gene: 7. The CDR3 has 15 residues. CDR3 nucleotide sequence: TGTGCCAGCAGCCTACGACAGGGCTACAACACTGAAGCTTTCTTT. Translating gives CASSLRQGYNTEAFF.

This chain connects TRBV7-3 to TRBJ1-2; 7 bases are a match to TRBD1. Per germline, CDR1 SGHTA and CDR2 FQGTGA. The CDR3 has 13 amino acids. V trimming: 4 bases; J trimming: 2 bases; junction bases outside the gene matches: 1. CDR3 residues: CASSSQGNYGYTF. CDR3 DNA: TGTGCCAGCAGCTCACAGGGGAACTATGGCTACACCTTC.

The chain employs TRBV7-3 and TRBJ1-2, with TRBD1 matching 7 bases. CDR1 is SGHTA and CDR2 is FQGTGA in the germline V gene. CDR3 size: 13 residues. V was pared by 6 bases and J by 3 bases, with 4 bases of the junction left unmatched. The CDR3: CASSSGTDYGYTF. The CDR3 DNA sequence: TGTGCCAGCAGTTCTGGGACAGACTATGGCTACACCTTC.

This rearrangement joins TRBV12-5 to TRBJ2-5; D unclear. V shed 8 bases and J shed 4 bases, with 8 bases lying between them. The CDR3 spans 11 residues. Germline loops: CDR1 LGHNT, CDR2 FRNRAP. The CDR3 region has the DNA TGTGCTAGTTCGATAGGAGAGACCCAGTACTTC. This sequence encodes CASSIGETQYF.

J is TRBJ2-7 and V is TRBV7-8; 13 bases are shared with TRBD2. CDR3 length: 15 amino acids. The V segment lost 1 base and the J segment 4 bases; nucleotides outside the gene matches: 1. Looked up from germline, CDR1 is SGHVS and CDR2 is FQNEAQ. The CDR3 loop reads CASSLGLAGGYEQYF. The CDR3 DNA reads TGTGCCAGCAGCTTAGGACTAGCGGGAGGTTACGAGCAGTACTTC.

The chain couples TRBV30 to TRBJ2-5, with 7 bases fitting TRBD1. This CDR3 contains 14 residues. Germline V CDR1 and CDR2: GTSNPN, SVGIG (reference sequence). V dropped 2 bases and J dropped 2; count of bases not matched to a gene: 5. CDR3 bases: TGTGCCTGGAGTTCGGGACAGCCACAAGAGACCCAGTACTTC. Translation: CAWSSGQPQETQYF.